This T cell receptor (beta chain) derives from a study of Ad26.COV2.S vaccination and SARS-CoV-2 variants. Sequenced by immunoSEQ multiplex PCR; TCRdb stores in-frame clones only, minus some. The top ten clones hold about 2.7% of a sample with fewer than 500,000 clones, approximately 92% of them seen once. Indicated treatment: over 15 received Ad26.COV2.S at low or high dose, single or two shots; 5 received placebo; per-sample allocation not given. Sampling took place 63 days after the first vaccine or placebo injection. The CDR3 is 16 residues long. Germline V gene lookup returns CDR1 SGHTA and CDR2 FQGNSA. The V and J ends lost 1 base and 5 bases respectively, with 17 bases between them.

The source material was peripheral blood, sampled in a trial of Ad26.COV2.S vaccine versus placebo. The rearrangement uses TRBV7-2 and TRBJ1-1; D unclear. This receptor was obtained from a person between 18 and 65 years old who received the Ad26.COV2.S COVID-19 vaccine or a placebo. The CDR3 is CASSLDSAAAVTEAFF. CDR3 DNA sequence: TGTGCCAGCAGCTTAGACTCCGCGGCCGCCGTGACTGAAGCTTTCTTT.